This T cell receptor (beta chain) came from a study of OX40 agonist ivuxolimab in advanced cancers. Sequencing was performed with immunoSEQ multiplex PCR; in TCRdb, only in-frame clones are kept and a portion is missing. The table shows some 68,000 clones, with about 90% occurring only once. Germline V gene sequence: CDR1 MNHNS, CDR2 SASEGT. This CDR3 region has 14 residues. V was pared by 5 bases and J by 2 bases, with 2 bases of the junction left unmatched. The chain is built from TRBV6-1 and TRBJ2-3, with TRBD2 matching 9 bases. Sequenced material: CD4+ or CD8+ T cells sorted from blood, taken in a trial of the OX40 agonist ivuxolimab. The sequence was obtained from an adult with an advanced solid tumor such as melanoma, head and neck, liver or kidney cancer. CDR3 amino acids: CASSSGGNTDTQYF. The CDR3 DNA is TGTGCCAGCAGTAGCGGGGGGAACACAGATACGCAGTATTTT.